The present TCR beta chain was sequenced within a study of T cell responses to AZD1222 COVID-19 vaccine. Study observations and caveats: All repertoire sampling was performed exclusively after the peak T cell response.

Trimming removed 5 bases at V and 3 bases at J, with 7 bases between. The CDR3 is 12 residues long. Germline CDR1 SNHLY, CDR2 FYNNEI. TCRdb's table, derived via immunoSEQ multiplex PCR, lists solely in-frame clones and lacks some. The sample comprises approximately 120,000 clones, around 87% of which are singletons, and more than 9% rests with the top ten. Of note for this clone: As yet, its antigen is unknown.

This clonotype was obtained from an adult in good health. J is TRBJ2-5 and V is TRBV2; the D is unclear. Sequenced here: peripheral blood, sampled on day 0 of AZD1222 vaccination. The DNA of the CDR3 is TGTGCCAGCAGTCAGGTGGAAGAGACCCAGTACTTC. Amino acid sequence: CASSQVEETQYF.